Sequencing of this TCR beta chain was carried out in a study of blood T cell repertoires in COVID-19. On the study more broadly: The United States, Italy and Spain supplied acute and convalescent COVID-19 samples.

This clone was found once. Germline V gene data show CDR1 as MNHEY and CDR2 as SMNVEV (reference sequence). There are 12 residues in the CDR3. V was trimmed by 6 bases and J by 7 bases, leaving 10 bases between them. Original data processing: Scientists estimated how many nucleated cells there were by amplifying reference gene primers. Clones were read by immunoSEQ multiplex PCR, and TCRdb kept only the in-frame ones, dropping some. Clonal size and the V and J genes are those of that table, whereas D and trimming came from the DNA. The sample records some 50,000 clones, 75% to 85% being singletons. This clonotype was sampled from a human donor in a cohort sampled during active COVID-19. The rearrangement links TRBV27 to TRBJ2-1; D might be TRBD1 (5 bases). Material for sequencing was peripheral blood. DNA for the CDR3: TGTGCCAGCAGCCTGACAGCTAATGAGCAGTTCTTC. Protein product: CASSLTANEQFF.